The T cell receptor (beta chain) under discussion was sequenced for a study of CD8 T cells in ankylosing spondylitis. Study-wide results and limits: According to the report, clones linked to the disease were significantly enriched in matched synovial fluid samples taken from ankylosing spondylitis patients. Seven to nine highly homologous variants formed a TCR beta motif that appeared characteristic of ankylosing spondylitis blood. Past research had described some motif variants in reactive arthritis synovial fluid and blood.

Regarding this clonotype: Its target is unknown.

Unmatched junction bases numbered 7, after V lost 3 bases and J lost 1 base. CDR1 and CDR2 from the germline V gene are DFQATT and SNEGSKA (reference sequence). The CDR3 extends over 15 amino acids. Each CDR3 protein is one row after TCRdb ran MiXCR on the 5' RACE reads. The sample yields over 600,000 distinct CDR3 sequences, under 20% seen once. This chain uses TRBV20-1 with TRBJ1-1, with 8 bases lining up with TRBD1. The sequencing sample was made of blood, either unsorted or a sorted T cell fraction (not recorded which). This clonotype was sampled from a male donor with ankylosing spondylitis. Written as DNA, the CDR3 is TGCAGTGCTAGCACAGGGGGGCGGGGGAACACTGAAGCTTTCTTT. Protein sequence: CSASTGGRGNTEAFF.